Listed below are T cell receptor beta chains from one sample, sequenced in a study of T cell responses to AZD1222 COVID-19 vaccine. Only in-frame clones appear in the TCRdb table, and some are missing; sequencing was by immunoSEQ multiplex PCR. The sample includes around 120,000 clones, around nine tenths seen only once; the top ten take roughly 3%. The source material was peripheral blood, sampled on day 0 of AZD1222 vaccination. The receptors stem from an adult in good health. Each CDR3 is given without its conserved first and last residue.

v_call	j_call	cdr3_aa
TRBV10-3	TRBJ2-7	AITRGLSGLEQY
TRBV2	TRBJ2-7	ASSEGRLSYEQY
TRBV15	TRBJ2-1	ATSRDRMSYNEQF
TRBV19	TRBJ1-1	ASTSGIGSTEAF
TRBV4-2	TRBJ2-7	ASSQQNQGASYEQY
TRBV24-1	TRBJ2-7	ATSDSRGSASYEQY
TRBV5-6	TRBJ1-2	ASSTVDLSGGHGYT
TRBV19	TRBJ2-1	ASRWGAGVSYNEQF
TRBV5-1	TRBJ1-1	ASSSGRGVTEAF
TRBV11-3	TRBJ2-7	ASSLDLAGGFAEQY
TRBV7-8	TRBJ2-7	ASSLSYEQY
TRBV7-9	TRBJ2-3	ASSPSGSSTDTQY
TRBV5-4	TRBJ1-6	ASSSNRGLNNSPLH
TRBV6-2/TRBV6-3	TRBJ2-7	ASSRWDRVYEQY
TRBV6-2/TRBV6-3	TRBJ2-3	ASSTGLASTDTQY
TRBV4-1	TRBJ1-2	ASSHDNQPDRHYGYT
TRBV5-6	TRBJ1-5	ASSHTTAGNQPQH
TRBV24-1	TRBJ2-1	ATSAPSGQGASQIVGEQF
TRBV12-3/TRBV12-4	TRBJ2-4	ASGWTAKNIQY
TRBV27	TRBJ2-7	ASSFILAGGIYEQY
TRBV27	TRBJ1-4	ASSPPGSGNEKLF
TRBV7-9	TRBJ2-3	ASSQTPTDTQY
TRBV18	TRBJ2-5	ASSPGQVQETQY
TRBV10-3	TRBJ1-3	AISGDRQGVGNTIY
TRBV27	TRBJ1-5	ASRRLSSNQPQH